Shown below are 3 T cell receptor beta chains from a single sample sequenced in a study of T cell responses to AZD1222 COVID-19 vaccine. Profiled with immunoSEQ multiplex PCR; TCRdb holds only in-frame clones, not every one. Among some 79,000 clones, approximately 85% were seen once, and the ten largest hold about 3.4%. Here the sequenced sample was peripheral blood, taken 28 days after the second AZD1222 dose. These receptors all stem from an adult who received the AZD1222 COVID-19 vaccine.

This chain connects TRBV7-2 to TRBJ2-2; D not certain. V lost 1 base and J 3 bases, leaving 6 bases between the germline ends. Germline V gene sequence: CDR1 SGHTA, CDR2 FQGNSA. CDR3 size: 14 residues. The CDR3 DNA reads as TGTGCCAGCAGCTTAGAACTATACACCGGGGAGCTGTTTTTT. Protein product: CASSLELYTGELFF. The full variable domain, in which reference TRBV7-2 and TRBJ2-2 provide the parts outside the CDR3, is GAGVSQSPSNKVTEKGKDVELRCDPISGHTALYWYRQSLGQGLEFLIYFQGNSAPDKSGLPSDRFSAERTGGSVSTLTIQRTQQEDSAVYLCASSLELYTGELFFGEGSRLTVL.

This chain links TRBV5-1 with TRBJ2-7, with 8 bases matching TRBD1. The CDR3 spans 14 residues. CDR1 is SGHRS, CDR2 YFSETQ, per germline. V dropped 2 bases and J dropped 4; count of bases not matched to a gene: 5. CDR3 residues: CASSLATGAYEQYF. The CDR3 nucleotides are TGCGCCAGCAGCTTAGCGACAGGGGCATACGAGCAGTACTTC.

This clone has a handful of counts. This rearrangement joins TRBV27 to TRBJ1-6, with D possibly matching TRBD1 (5 bases). CDR3 length: 15 amino acids. Per the germline V gene, CDR1 is MNHEY and CDR2 is SMNVEV (reference sequence). V was pared by 0 bases and J by 9 bases, with 12 bases between. This chain's CDR3 is CASSLSGVQGSPLHF. CDR3 nucleotides: TGTGCCAGCAGTTTATCGGGGGTTCAGGGTTCACCCCTCCACTTT.